Listed below are T cell receptor beta chains from one sample, sequenced in a study of CXCR3-negative and CXCR3-positive naive CD8 T cells. Using the 5' RACE reads, TCRdb records one entry per CDR3 protein without DNA. The repertoire table contains around 26,000 distinct CDR3 sequences. The material sequenced was naive CXCR3- CD8+ T cells from blood. The receptors here all came from a human donor in good health. Some clones in this sample may be carry-over from other donors' samples. Each CDR3 is given with its conserved first and last residue. The size entry is marked missing in some rows and otherwise reads once, few, many or a size class.

V gene,clone size,J gene,CDR3 protein
TRBV2,NA,TRBJ2-1,CASSDPGGSSYNEQFF
TRBV19,NA,TRBJ2-7,CASSWDIRGEQYF
TRBV29-1,medium-sized,TRBJ2-1,CSVGDNYNEQFF
TRBV12-3/TRBV12-4,NA,TRBJ1-1,CASRVGATEAFF
TRBV9,NA,TRBJ2-7,CASSQTGTSGEQYF
TRBV4-3,NA,TRBJ2-7,CASSQAGGRYEQYF
TRBV6-5,NA,TRBJ2-7,CASRGYWGSAYEQYF
TRBV27,NA,TRBJ2-1,CASRRGLYEQFF
TRBV6-2/TRBV6-3,NA,TRBJ1-1,CASSFPELEAFF
TRBV20-1,NA,TRBJ2-7,CSARVPYKSYEQYF
TRBV20-1,NA,TRBJ2-7,CSAPRDREPYEQYF
TRBV7-9,NA,TRBJ2-7,CASVLGSEQYF
TRBV6-2/TRBV6-3,NA,TRBJ2-2,CASSYGAGRTGELFF
TRBV19,NA,TRBJ2-1,CASRPVRDTGFYEQFF
TRBV5-8,NA,TRBJ2-7,CASSPATGGKPNYEQYF
TRBV7-9,medium-sized,TRBJ2-7,CASSLQGDYEQYF
TRBV29-1,NA,TRBJ2-2,CSVEYFGELFF
TRBV20-1,NA,TRBJ2-1,CSPGRRHNEQFF
TRBV6-2/TRBV6-3,NA,TRBJ2-7,CASSSLSEQYF
TRBV29-1,NA,TRBJ2-2,CSVDTGGTGELFF
TRBV7-9,NA,TRBJ2-7,CASTTQGYPYEQYF
TRBV19,NA,TRBJ2-1,CASIGRANEQFF
TRBV9,NA,TRBJ2-7,CASSVWVDATYEQYF
TRBV7-8,NA,TRBJ2-5,CASSLPDIQETQYF
TRBV20-1,NA,TRBJ2-1,CSARVREYNEQFF
TRBV6-2/TRBV6-3,NA,TRBJ2-7,CASSQFGAIEQYF
TRBV29-1,NA,TRBJ2-7,CSVGVRDYEQYF
TRBV28,NA,TRBJ2-1,CASSITTLAGAYNEQFF
TRBV5-5,NA,TRBJ2-1,CASSLGGLTGFF
TRBV14,NA,TRBJ2-2,CASSQRTEANTGELFF
TRBV28,NA,TRBJ2-7,CATRQGASYEQYF
TRBV7-9,NA,TRBJ1-1,CASSGGWSAEAFF
TRBV6-5,NA,TRBJ2-7,CASSSYGFGIYEQYF
TRBV15,NA,TRBJ2-2,CATRLPLGQGSGELFF
TRBV2,NA,TRBJ1-1,CASRQGAEAFF
TRBV19,NA,TRBJ1-2,CASSRQGLGYTF
TRBV28,NA,TRBJ1-1,CASSPLGQGVNTEAFF
TRBV6-4,NA,TRBJ1-4,CASSVMAVLRIKATNEKLFF
TRBV29-1,NA,TRBJ2-1,CSVEAITNEQFF
TRBV5-1,NA,TRBJ2-7,CASSLKQGPNEQYF
TRBV5-5,NA,TRBJ2-3,CASSQLRASTDTQYF
TRBV6-4,NA,TRBJ2-2,CASSASGSTGELFF
TRBV19,NA,TRBJ2-1,CASSLQGEDEQFF
TRBV25-1,NA,TRBJ2-3,CASSEQGAADTQYF
TRBV7-2,NA,TRBJ2-3,CASSDRLGGTDTQYF
TRBV27,NA,TRBJ2-3,CASSPSDSTDTQYF
TRBV7-9,NA,TRBJ2-7,CASSLGTSGDPYEQYF
TRBV28,medium-sized,TRBJ2-2,CASATRTNTGELFF
TRBV20-1,NA,TRBJ2-5,CSARAVSVETQYF
TRBV7-6,NA,TRBJ2-7,CASSLEPPGGIYEQYF
TRBV6-4,NA,TRBJ1-2,CASSDLAGGSAIEGYTF